Below, one T cell receptor (beta chain) is given with its context. Patients from Seattle were sampled longitudinally, starting during active infection. This entry is derived from a study of blood T cell repertoires in COVID-19. For the study at large: Acute-phase and convalescent COVID-19 samples originated in the United States, Italy and Spain. T cells, B-cell-depleted T cells, or PBMCs provided the cDNA or gDNA that served as material.

Germline V gives CDR1 KGHDR, CDR2 SFDVKD. The ends lost 2 bases at V and 0 bases at J; junction bases unmatched: 19. The CDR3 sequence is 21 residues long. Clones were sequenced by immunoSEQ multiplex PCR, and TCRdb holds only the in-frame ones, with some missing. The sample lists 150,000 to 200,000 clones, 79% occurring once. Sequencing was carried out using peripheral blood. The sequence derives from a woman aged 60 to 75 with COVID-19, enrolled during active disease. The chain uses TRBV24-1 and TRBJ2-3; 7 positions agree with TRBD2. CDR3 residues: CATSDSLPRLAAIPSTDTQYF. The CDR3, as DNA: TGTGCCACCAGTGATTCTCTTCCCCGACTAGCAGCCATTCCTAGCACAGATACGCAGTATTTT.